Each of the 4 T cell receptor beta chains below was sequenced from the same sample in a study of T cells after yellow fever vaccination. TCRdb independently ran MiXCR on the 5' RACE reads; one entry per CDR3 protein. The top ten clones hold 20% to 25% of a sample with some 340,000 distinct CDR3 sequences, 4.1% of them seen once. The specimen was PBMCs, collected 5 days after the yellow fever booster vaccination. The receptors here all came from a man younger than 35 who received the YFV17D yellow fever vaccine.

This CDR3 reads CASSIPRRMYNEQFF. The DNA for the CDR3 is TGTGCCAGTAGTATCCCGCGGAGAATGTACAATGAGCAGTTCTTC. The V gene is TRBV19, the J gene TRBJ2-1; D uncertain. Germline V gene sequence: CDR1 LNHDA, CDR2 SQIVND (reference sequence). The CDR3 spans 15 residues. V dropped 3 bases and J dropped 4 bases, with 13 bases sitting between them. Complete variable domain (other parts from reference TRBV19 and TRBJ2-1): DGGITQSPKYLFRKEGQNVTLSCEQNLNHDAMYWYRQDPGQGLRLIYYSQIVNDFQKGDIAEGYSVSREKKESFPLTVTSAQKNPTAFYLCASSIPRRMYNEQFFGPGTRLTVL.

V gene TRBV7-9 combines with J gene TRBJ1-5; 7 nucleotides match TRBD1. This CDR3 has 15 residues. The germline V gene encodes CDR1 SEHNR and CDR2 FQNEAQ (reference sequence). The J segment lost 5 bases and the V segment lost 2 bases, leaving 6 bases of the junction unmatched. The CDR3 region is CASSLSTGWDQPQHF. DNA of the CDR3: TGTGCCAGCAGCTTATCGACAGGGTGGGATCAGCCCCAGCATTTT.

This clonotype was seen ten or more times. DNA for the CDR3: TGTGCCAGCAGTCATGGGGACAGGGGCTCCTACGAGCAGTACTTC. The encoded protein is CASSHGDRGSYEQYF. The chain employs TRBV9 and TRBJ2-7, with 10 bases that match TRBD1. The V gene end was trimmed by 5 bases and the J gene end by 0 bases; junction bases not matched to a gene: 5. CDR3 length: 15 amino acids. Germline loops: CDR1 SGDLS, CDR2 YYNGEE.

This chain joins TRBV29-1 and TRBJ2-3; D is possibly TRBD1 or TRBD2 (5 bases each). The ends were cut back, 6 bases at V and 5 bases at J, with 9 bases in the middle. This CDR3 spans 11 amino acids. CDR1 and CDR2 (germline): SQVTM, ANQGSEA. CDR3 DNA sequence: TGCAGCGTCGATGGGGGAGATACGCAGTATTTT. This translates into CSVDGGDTQYF.